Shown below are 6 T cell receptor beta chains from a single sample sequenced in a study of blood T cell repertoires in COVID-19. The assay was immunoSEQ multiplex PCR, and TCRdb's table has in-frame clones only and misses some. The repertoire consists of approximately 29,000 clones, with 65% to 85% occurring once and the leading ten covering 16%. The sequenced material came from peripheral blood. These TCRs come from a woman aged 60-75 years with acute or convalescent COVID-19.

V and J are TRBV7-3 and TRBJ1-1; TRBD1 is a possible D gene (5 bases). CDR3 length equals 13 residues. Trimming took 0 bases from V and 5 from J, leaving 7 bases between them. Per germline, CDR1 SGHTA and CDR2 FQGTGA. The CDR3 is CASSLTGGTEAFF. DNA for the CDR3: TGTGCCAGCAGCTTAACCGGGGGGACTGAAGCTTTCTTT.

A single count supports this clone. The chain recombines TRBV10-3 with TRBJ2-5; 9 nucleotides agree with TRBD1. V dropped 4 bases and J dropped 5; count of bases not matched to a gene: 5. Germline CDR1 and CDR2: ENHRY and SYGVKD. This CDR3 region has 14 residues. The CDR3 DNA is TGTGCCATCAGTGGGACAGGGGTAGGCGAGACCCAGTACTTC. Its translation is CAISGTGVGETQYF.

CDR3: CASSLGQGSHEQYF. CDR3 nucleotide sequence: TGTGCCAGCAGCTTAGGGCAGGGTAGCCACGAGCAGTACTTC. J is TRBJ2-7 and V is TRBV7-9; maybe TRBD1 (5 bases). The germline CDR1 and CDR2 sequences are SEHNR and FQNEAQ (reference sequence). CDR3 length equals 14 residues. V was shortened by 1 base and J by 5 bases, with 12 bases between the two germline ends.

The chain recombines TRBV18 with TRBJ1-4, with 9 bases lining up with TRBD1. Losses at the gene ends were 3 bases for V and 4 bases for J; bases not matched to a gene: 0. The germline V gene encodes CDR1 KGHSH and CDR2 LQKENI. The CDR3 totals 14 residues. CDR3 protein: CASSPGQGNEKLFF. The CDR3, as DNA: TGTGCCAGCTCACCGGGACAGGGTAATGAAAAACTGTTTTTT.

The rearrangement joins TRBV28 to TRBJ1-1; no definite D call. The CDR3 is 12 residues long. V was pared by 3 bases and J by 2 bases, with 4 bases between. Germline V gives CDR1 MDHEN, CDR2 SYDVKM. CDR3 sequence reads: CASSFRNTEAFF. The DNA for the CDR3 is TGTGCCAGCAGTTTTAGAAACACTGAAGCTTTCTTT.

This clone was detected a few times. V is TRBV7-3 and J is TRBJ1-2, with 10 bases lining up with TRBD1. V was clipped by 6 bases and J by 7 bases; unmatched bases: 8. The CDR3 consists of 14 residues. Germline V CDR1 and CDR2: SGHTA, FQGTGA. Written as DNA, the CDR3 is TGTGCCAGCAGTCTGACAGGGGGCATCAGTGGCTACACCTTC. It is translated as CASSLTGGISGYTF.